This T cell receptor beta chain was sequenced for a study of shared clonotypes between healthy human individuals. The CDR3 spans 15 residues. Looked up from germline, CDR1 is KGHSH and CDR2 is LQKENI. The V and J ends lost 4 bases and 9 bases, in that order; junction bases with no gene match: 8. Using immunoSEQ multiplex PCR, the repertoire was profiled, and TCRdb retains in-frame clones only, with some absent. The sample includes approximately 2.4 million clones, under 97% seen only once; the top ten take over 0.1%. The study's findings and limits: Genetic and exposure-history diversity was limited by the few donors.

Comment on this clone: Its target is not known.

This sequence originates from a young man in good health. Material: naive CD4+ T cells sorted from blood. Subset indicated: CD45RA+ positively selected. The chain carries TRBV18 and TRBJ2-1, with 11 bases that match TRBD1. CDR3 coding DNA: TGTGCCAGCTCACTATGGACAGGGGGCCGCAGTGAGCAGTTCTTC. Amino acid sequence: CASSLWTGGRSEQFF.